This TCR beta chain is drawn from a study of blood T cell repertoires in COVID-19. TCRdb's table, derived via immunoSEQ multiplex PCR, lists solely in-frame clones and lacks some. The top ten hold around 9.3% of the sample, which has roughly 400,000 clones, around nine tenths seen once. This clone has just one count. The CDR3 totals 17 residues. Germline V lookup: CDR1 SGHDT, CDR2 YYEEEE. V was clipped by 0 bases and J by 4 bases; unmatched bases: 10. For recovered donors of Cohort 3, there were two negative PCRs, clearance, or symptom resolution. This clonotype was sampled from a woman in her forties or fifties who had recovered from COVID-19. Material for sequencing was PBMCs or T cells enriched from blood (not recorded which). The chain joins TRBV5-6 to TRBJ1-3; TRBD1 aligns across 7 bases. The CDR3 sequence is CASSLGPLQGFGNTIYF. The CDR3 coding sequence is TGTGCCAGCAGCTTGGGCCCCTTACAGGGGTTCGGAAACACCATATATTTT. The full variable domain, in which reference TRBV5-6 and TRBJ1-3 provide the parts outside the CDR3, is DAGVTQSPTHLIKTRGQQVTLRCSPKSGHDTVSWYQQALGQGPQFIFQYYEEEERQRGNFPDRFSGHQFPNYSSELNVNALLLGDSALYLCASSLGPLQGFGNTIYFGEGSWLTVV.